The 12 T cell receptor beta chains given below trace back to one sample, sequenced in a study of Ad26.COV2.S vaccination and SARS-CoV-2 variants. Repertoires were generated with immunoSEQ multiplex PCR, while TCRdb's copy carries only in-frame clones and drops some. The table lists about 350,000 clones, approximately 90% of them singletons. Treatment defined: approximately 18 received Ad26.COV2.S at low or high dose, single or two shots; 5 received placebo; per-sample allocation not given. Sampling occurred on day 63 after the first vaccine or placebo injection. The sample was peripheral blood, taken in a trial of Ad26.COV2.S vaccine versus placebo. These receptors came from a person between 18 and 60 years old who received the Ad26.COV2.S COVID-19 vaccine or a placebo.

This rearrangement joins TRBV4-1 to TRBJ1-1, with 8 nucleotides matching TRBD1. Germline CDR1 and CDR2: MGHRA and YSYEKL. The CDR3 sequence is 15 residues long. Unmatched junction bases numbered 7, after V lost 4 bases and J lost 3 bases. CDR3 in amino acids: CASSPGQGLYTEAFF. For the CDR3, the DNA is TGCGCCAGCAGCCCCGGACAGGGCTTATACACTGAAGCTTTCTTT.

The chain is built from TRBV10-3 and TRBJ2-1, with TRBD2 identical over 9 bases. Germline V gene lookup returns CDR1 ENHRY and CDR2 SYGVKD. Trimming cost V 4 bases and J 0 bases; bases outside gene matches: 10. The CDR3 is made up of 18 amino acids. CDR3 DNA sequence: TGTGCCATCAGTGGAGGAGCGGGGGGACAGAGCTCCTACAATGAGCAGTTCTTC. This translates into CAISGGAGGQSSYNEQFF.

This chain joins TRBV27 and TRBJ1-2; D is ambiguous. The V and J ends lost 0 bases and 3 bases respectively, with 14 bases between them. The V gene's germline CDR1 is MNHEY and CDR2 SMNVEV (reference sequence). The CDR3 covers 16 residues. CDR3 coding DNA: TGTGCCAGCAGTTTATCGGCTCCCTTGGCGGACTATGGCTACACCTTC. It encodes CASSLSAPLADYGYTF.

This clone was detected only a few times. The chain couples TRBV11-2 to TRBJ2-3, with D unresolved. V was trimmed by 1 base and J by 4 bases, leaving 9 bases between them. There are 14 residues in the CDR3. CDR1 is SGHAT and CDR2 is FQNNGV in the germline V gene. The CDR3, as DNA: TGTGCCAGCAGCTTAGGTTCTATGCCAGATACGCAGTATTTT. Translation gives CASSLGSMPDTQYF.

The V gene is TRBV5-4, the J gene TRBJ1-5, with a possible D match to TRBD1 (6 bases). Germline CDR1 reads SGHNT; CDR2 reads YYREEE (reference sequence). This CDR3 is 13 amino acids long. Trimming removed 7 bases from V and 8 bases from J, with 16 bases in between. CDR3 region: CASARGVDEPQHF. The CDR3 DNA reads TGTGCCAGCGCGAGGGGGGTGGATGAGCCCCAGCATTTT.

This rearrangement joins TRBV14 to TRBJ1-5; maybe TRBD1 (5 bases). Germline V gene lookup returns CDR1 SGHDN and CDR2 FVKESK. Deletions cut 3 bases from V and 11 bases from J, with 20 bases between. The CDR3 runs 15 residues. The CDR3 region is CASSQGPGDILTQHF. DNA for the CDR3: TGTGCCAGCAGCCAGGGCCCGGGGGATATTTTGACCCAGCATTTT.

This rearrangement joins TRBV19 to TRBJ1-2; possibly TRBD1 for D (5 bases). CDR1 and CDR2 from the germline V gene are LNHDA and SQIVND (reference sequence). The CDR3 runs 15 residues. Trimming shortened V by 3 bases and J by 5 bases, and 16 bases separated the two germline ends. CDR3 bases: TGTGCCAGTAGTATGGGAGTGGGGCTCCTGTATGGCTACACCTTC. Encoded protein: CASSMGVGLLYGYTF.

This clone was counted between two and nine times. The V gene is TRBV7-3, the J gene TRBJ1-3; D is perhaps TRBD1 (5 bases). V was pared by 5 bases and J by 2 bases, with 16 bases between. This CDR3 has 16 amino acids. The germline V gene encodes CDR1 SGHTA and CDR2 FQGTGA. As DNA, the CDR3 is TGTGCCAGCAGCATAGGTTGGGGCCAAGCTGGAAACACCATATATTTT. It specifies CASSIGWGQAGNTIYF.

The V gene is TRBV11-2, the J gene TRBJ1-2, with 7 bases that match TRBD1. The CDR3 spans 17 residues. With 1 base clipped from V and 5 bases from J, the junction kept 13 bases outside the gene matches. In germline, CDR1 is SGHAT, CDR2 FQNNGV. CDR3 protein: CASSLGSGTANPYGYTF. DNA of the CDR3: TGTGCCAGCAGCTTAGGATCCGGGACAGCAAATCCTTATGGCTACACCTTC.

DNA of the CDR3: TGTGCCAGCAGCCATCGGACAGGGATTGCTGAAGCTTTCTTT. Translating it yields CASSHRTGIAEAFF. The chain carries TRBV7-3 and TRBJ1-1, with 8 bases that match TRBD1. The CDR3 extends over 14 amino acids. Germline V gene sequence: CDR1 SGHTA, CDR2 FQGTGA. V gave up 5 bases and J gave up 6 bases; unmatched junction bases: 8.

V and J are TRBV4-3 and TRBJ2-2; a possible D gene is TRBD2 (6 bases). V was shortened by 3 bases and J by 5 bases, with 16 bases between the two germline ends. Germline CDR1 reads LGHNA; CDR2 reads YSLEER. The CDR3 has 16 amino acids. CDR3 sequence: CASSQDGLGRTGELFF. The DNA for the CDR3 is TGCGCCAGCAGCCAGGACGGACTTGGGAGGACCGGGGAGCTGTTTTTT.

The V and J genes are TRBV7-9 and TRBJ2-1; D may be TRBD1 or TRBD2 (5 bases each). The CDR3 extends over 17 amino acids. The germline gives CDR1 SEHNR, CDR2 FQNEAQ (reference sequence). Trimming shortened V by 3 bases and J by 7 bases, and 22 bases separated the two germline ends. This CDR3 is CASSFPTPRDHSNEQFF. DNA of the CDR3: TGTGCCAGCAGCTTCCCAACCCCCCGGGACCACTCGAATGAGCAGTTCTTC.